Listed below are T cell receptor beta chains from one sample, sequenced in a study of cytomegalovirus exposure and HLA in healthy donors. Measured with immunoSEQ multiplex PCR; TCRdb has only the in-frame clones, and not every one. The sample includes 150,000 to 200,000 clones, around 79% of them seen just once. Sequenced: PBMCs. Receptor source: a man between 45 and 60 years old in good health and CMV-seropositive. Each CDR3 is given without its conserved first and last residue. The order of the fields is J gene, clone size, V gene, CDR3 protein. Clone size appears in some rows only: once, few, many, or a class for an expanded clone.

j_call: TRBJ2-3
clone_size: few
v_call: TRBV19
cdr3_aa: ASSIIGRGSTDTQY

j_call: TRBJ1-2
clone_size: few
v_call: TRBV5-8
cdr3_aa: ASSNPSGLVLLYGYT

j_call: TRBJ2-3
clone_size: .
v_call: TRBV11-3
cdr3_aa: ASSLGQGKDTQY

j_call: TRBJ1-1
clone_size: .
v_call: TRBV7-9
cdr3_aa: ASSFDRDLHRYPEAF

j_call: TRBJ1-1
clone_size: .
v_call: TRBV29-1
cdr3_aa: SAIHRAGNTEAF

j_call: TRBJ1-1
clone_size: .
v_call: TRBV14
cdr3_aa: ASSRSGTGSTRNTEAF

j_call: TRBJ2-2
clone_size: .
v_call: TRBV5-1
cdr3_aa: ASNTGGGDTGELF

j_call: TRBJ2-7
clone_size: .
v_call: TRBV18
cdr3_aa: ASSPGGQGKQGEQY

j_call: TRBJ1-1
clone_size: .
v_call: TRBV29-1
cdr3_aa: SVEDRGQGGRGAEAF

j_call: TRBJ2-7
clone_size: .
v_call: TRBV28
cdr3_aa: ASSSTGIGDGSEQY

j_call: TRBJ2-1
clone_size: once
v_call: TRBV18
cdr3_aa: ASSPPADYNEQF

j_call: TRBJ1-2
clone_size: .
v_call: TRBV5-1
cdr3_aa: AKGAVSDLGGYT

j_call: TRBJ1-4
clone_size: few
v_call: TRBV10-3
cdr3_aa: AISEPRNEKLF

j_call: TRBJ2-3
clone_size: once
v_call: TRBV7-3
cdr3_aa: ASSMGGTDTQY

j_call: TRBJ2-3
clone_size: few
v_call: TRBV2
cdr3_aa: ASSDQGVSTDTQY

j_call: TRBJ1-6
clone_size: .
v_call: TRBV4-1
cdr3_aa: ASSQDNRVGLFNSPLH

j_call: TRBJ2-2
clone_size: .
v_call: TRBV5-1
cdr3_aa: ASSPGGANTGELF

j_call: TRBJ1-4
clone_size: few
v_call: TRBV19
cdr3_aa: AIASTGNPNEKLF

j_call: TRBJ1-1
clone_size: few
v_call: TRBV7-9
cdr3_aa: ASSQPPGTLNTEAF

j_call: TRBJ1-2
clone_size: few
v_call: TRBV11-2
cdr3_aa: ASSPNAHRGRGYT

j_call: TRBJ2-6
clone_size: .
v_call: TRBV28
cdr3_aa: ASSSKNPDKGTGEAGANVLT

j_call: TRBJ2-1
clone_size: .
v_call: TRBV2
cdr3_aa: ASRGLAGQYNEQF

j_call: TRBJ2-1
clone_size: .
v_call: TRBV6-5
cdr3_aa: ASSRDRGRFNEQF

j_call: TRBJ1-2
clone_size: .
v_call: TRBV6-6
cdr3_aa: ASSPTQQGTDGYT

j_call: TRBJ2-3
clone_size: .
v_call: TRBV19
cdr3_aa: ASSIGLAGYGDTQY

j_call: TRBJ2-1
clone_size: .
v_call: TRBV19
cdr3_aa: ASTYRGGGAFEQF

j_call: TRBJ2-1
clone_size: .
v_call: TRBV9
cdr3_aa: ASSAARTGKATYNEQF

j_call: TRBJ2-5
clone_size: .
v_call: TRBV27
cdr3_aa: ASSLSQGWETQY

j_call: TRBJ1-1
clone_size: .
v_call: TRBV7-2
cdr3_aa: ASSLGQGRATEAF

j_call: TRBJ1-2
clone_size: .
v_call: TRBV5-1
cdr3_aa: ASSLSLNREYGYT

j_call: TRBJ1-1
clone_size: .
v_call: TRBV29-1
cdr3_aa: SVAAGYAF

j_call: TRBJ1-5
clone_size: .
v_call: TRBV6-5
cdr3_aa: ASSYSSQGGNQPQH

j_call: TRBJ2-3
clone_size: .
v_call: TRBV25-1
cdr3_aa: ASSASVTGGNTDTQY

j_call: TRBJ2-1
clone_size: .
v_call: TRBV19
cdr3_aa: ASSANFRGGRSDEQF

j_call: TRBJ1-6
clone_size: .
v_call: TRBV18
cdr3_aa: ASSRDRYNSPLH

j_call: TRBJ1-2
clone_size: .
v_call: TRBV9
cdr3_aa: ASSVEGQGSKSYT

j_call: TRBJ1-2
clone_size: .
v_call: TRBV28
cdr3_aa: ACWAGVYYGYT

j_call: TRBJ2-7
clone_size: once
v_call: TRBV6-1
cdr3_aa: ASSEDRAANEQY

j_call: TRBJ1-5
clone_size: .
v_call: TRBV28
cdr3_aa: ASSLRDSRNQPQH

j_call: TRBJ1-4
clone_size: .
v_call: TRBV19
cdr3_aa: ASSPSTAGGTNEKLF

j_call: TRBJ2-4
clone_size: .
v_call: TRBV28
cdr3_aa: ASSPRGTKNIQY

j_call: TRBJ1-1
clone_size: .
v_call: TRBV27
cdr3_aa: ASSFDRGRTEAF

j_call: TRBJ2-3
clone_size: .
v_call: TRBV27
cdr3_aa: ASSPRWRGNTDTQY

j_call: TRBJ1-5
clone_size: .
v_call: TRBV7-9
cdr3_aa: ASSKDSTAPQH

j_call: TRBJ1-4
clone_size: .
v_call: TRBV7-2
cdr3_aa: ASRRRGLNEKLF

j_call: TRBJ1-6
clone_size: .
v_call: TRBV7-2
cdr3_aa: ASSPTTGAGSPLH

j_call: TRBJ2-7
clone_size: .
v_call: TRBV30
cdr3_aa: AWSAAYEQY

j_call: TRBJ2-3
clone_size: .
v_call: TRBV6-5
cdr3_aa: ASSYGQGPTDTQY

j_call: TRBJ1-6
clone_size: .
v_call: TRBV11-3
cdr3_aa: ASSLEWGSYNSPLH

j_call: TRBJ1-1
clone_size: .
v_call: TRBV27
cdr3_aa: ASSLGGEISEAF

j_call: TRBJ1-5
clone_size: .
v_call: TRBV6-9
cdr3_aa: ASKRCQGAMEGTNQPQH

j_call: TRBJ2-7
clone_size: .
v_call: TRBV7-9
cdr3_aa: ASSLGLAGGWDEQY